The clone carrying this TCR beta chain was counted ten times or more. The investigators amplified TCR beta CDR3 regions from RNA transcripts. A set of HTBI primers served as the primers for a first-round RT-PCR of the TCR CDR3. TCRdb re-called the multiplex PCR reads with MiXCR, one entry per CDR3 protein. The table lists 490,000 or so distinct CDR3 sequences, 20% of them singletons. This record belongs to a study of T cells in Graves' hyperthyroidism and ophthalmopathy. Germline CDR1 reads SGHAT; CDR2 reads FQNNGV. Trimming pared 0 bases from V and 4 bases from J, leaving 12 bases between. The CDR3 has 16 residues.

This TCR was recovered from a man between 40 and 49 years old with Graves' ophthalmopathy. V is TRBV11-2 and J is TRBJ2-2; D gene unclear. The source material was blood. The CDR3 DNA follows: TGTGCCAGCAGCTTAGAGGCGGTCTACCGCACCGGGGAGCTGTTTTTT. This encodes CASSLEAVYRTGELFF. The full variable domain, rest sourced from reference TRBV11-2 and TRBJ2-2, is EAGVAQSPRYKIIEKRQSVAFWCNPISGHATLYWYQQILGQGPKLLIQFQNNGVVDDSQLPKDRFSAERLKGVDSTLKIQPAKLEDSAVYLCASSLEAVYRTGELFFGEGSRLTVL.